The 26 T cell receptor beta chains below come from one sample, sequenced in a study of blood T cell repertoires in COVID-19. Sequencing was performed with immunoSEQ multiplex PCR; in TCRdb, only in-frame clones are kept and a portion is missing. This sample carries around 130,000 clones, more than 75% of them seen once, and the ten largest clones take under 4%. Material: peripheral blood. The receptors stem from a man aged 60 to 69 with acute or convalescent COVID-19.

Note on this clone: Other DNA sequences of this sample code for an identical CDR3. The V and J genes are TRBV7-9 and TRBJ2-5; 10 nucleotides line up with TRBD1. V lost 6 bases and J lost 3; bases outside the gene matches: 4. This CDR3 has 14 residues. Germline CDR1 reads SEHNR; CDR2 reads FQNEAQ (reference sequence). The CDR3 here is CASSSGTGEETQYF. As DNA, the CDR3 is TGTGCCAGCAGTTCCGGGACAGGGGAAGAGACCCAGTACTTC.

This chain links TRBV19 with TRBJ2-4; D is uncertain. In germline, CDR1 is LNHDA, CDR2 SQIVND (reference sequence). The CDR3 is 13 residues long. Trimming removed 5 bases from V and 0 bases from J, with 5 bases in between. CDR3 sequence reads: CASSLLAKNIQYF. CDR3 nucleotide sequence: TGTGCCAGTAGTTTACTAGCCAAAAACATTCAGTACTTC.

The count of this clone is one. The J gene is TRBJ1-5, the V gene TRBV30, with TRBD1 as a possible D gene (6 bases). This CDR3 is built from 14 residues. The germline V gene has CDR1 GTSNPN and CDR2 SVGIG (reference sequence). V lost 4 bases and J lost 4, with 14 bases in between. The CDR3 region has the DNA TGTGCCTGGAACCAGGGGAGGGAAAATCAGCCCCAGCATTTT. Its translation: CAWNQGRENQPQHF.

This clone has a single count. This chain uses TRBV19 with TRBJ2-7; TRBD1 matches 8 bases. Germline trimming cut 6 bases from V and 2 bases from J; bases unmatched to any gene: 15. Germline CDR1 is LNHDA and CDR2 is SQIVND (reference sequence). The CDR3 length is 17 residues. CDR3 in DNA: TGTGCCAGTAGACCATCGACAGGGGATCCTTCCCCCTACGAGCAGTACTTC. Encoded protein: CASRPSTGDPSPYEQYF.

This chain connects TRBV18 to TRBJ2-1, with a tentative D call TRBD1 (5 bases). Germline CDR1 reads KGHSH; CDR2 reads LQKENI. This CDR3 spans 15 amino acids. Trimming removed 2 bases from V and 1 base from J, with 9 bases in between. The CDR3 sequence: CASSPLQDSYNEQFF. The DNA for the CDR3 is TGTGCCAGCTCACCATTACAGGATTCCTACAATGAGCAGTTCTTC.

To note about this clone: A junction end diverges from the germline sequence, so it may reflect a read error. The CDR3 DNA sequence: TGTGCCATCACTGAGTTAGGACAGGGGCATTCACCCCTCCACTTT. This translates into CAITELGQGHSPLHF. The rearrangement links TRBV10-3 to TRBJ1-6; 9 bases agree with TRBD1. The CDR3 extends over 15 amino acids. CDR1 ENHRY and CDR2 SYGVKD come from the germline V gene.

CDR3 coding DNA: TGTGCCAGCAGCCAAGAAGTCAGGGGCACAGATACGCAGTATTTT. Its translation: CASSQEVRGTDTQYF. The rearrangement links TRBV14 to TRBJ2-3; perhaps TRBD1 as D (5 bases). V was clipped by 0 bases and J by 1 base, with 8 bases between them. This CDR3 region has 15 residues. Germline CDR1 reads SGHDN; CDR2 reads FVKESK. The full variable domain, rest sourced from reference TRBV14 and TRBJ2-3, is EAGVTQFPSHSVIEKGQTVTLRCDPISGHDNLYWYRRVMGKEIKFLLHFVKESKQDESGMPNNRFLAERTGGTYSTLKVQPAELEDSGVYFCASSQEVRGTDTQYFGPGTRLTVL.

The chain combines TRBV28 with TRBJ1-1, with no clear D. Looked up from germline, CDR1 is MDHEN and CDR2 is SYDVKM. V was clipped by 5 bases and J by 1 base, with 8 bases between them. This CDR3 is built from 13 residues. CDR3 DNA sequence: TGTGCCAGCAGTCCCGCTAAGAACACTGAAGCTTTCTTT. Its protein is CASSPAKNTEAFF.

This chain uses TRBV5-1 with TRBJ1-2; D unresolved. This CDR3 is built from 13 residues. V shed 1 base and J shed 4 bases, with 8 bases lying between them. CDR1 and CDR2 from the germline V gene are SGHRS and YFSETQ. The CDR3 DNA reads as TGCGCCAGCAGCTTGACAGTAGGCTATGGCTACACCTTC. Amino acid sequence: CASSLTVGYGYTF.

This clone was seen repeatedly, ten times or more. CDR3: CASSRGQLNPEAFF. CDR3 DNA sequence: TGTGCCAGCAGTCGGGGACAGCTTAACCCGGAAGCTTTCTTT. This chain uses TRBV5-6 with TRBJ1-1; 7 bases line up with TRBD1. J lost 8 bases, V lost 5 bases, and 12 bases had no gene match. The V gene's germline CDR1 is SGHDT and CDR2 YYEEEE. The CDR3 is 14 residues long.

The chain carries TRBV2 and TRBJ2-3; no clear D gene. With 3 bases removed from V and 0 bases from J, the gap between germline ends came to 10 bases. This CDR3 has 15 amino acids. Germline lookup yields CDR1 SNHLY and CDR2 FYNNEI. CDR3 DNA sequence: TGTGCCAGCAGTGATAAACAGTACAGCACAGATACGCAGTATTTT. It translates to CASSDKQYSTDTQYF.

The chain's CDR3 is CASSFQNTYEQYF. DNA of the CDR3: TGTGCCAGCAGTTTCCAGAACACCTACGAGCAGTACTTC. V is TRBV28 and J is TRBJ2-7, with unresolved D. The germline V and J ends were trimmed by 3 bases and 2 bases, with 8 bases remaining between them. Looked up from germline, CDR1 is MDHEN and CDR2 is SYDVKM. CDR3 size: 13 residues.

This clone occurred a few times. CDR3 residues: CASSGSAYEQYF. The CDR3 nucleotides read TGTGCCAGCAGTGGGAGTGCTTACGAGCAGTACTTC. The rearrangement links TRBV2 to TRBJ2-7, with no clear D. The CDR3 is 12 amino acids. CDR1 and CDR2 from the germline V gene are SNHLY and FYNNEI. V was trimmed by 4 bases and J by 4 bases, leaving 8 bases between them.

The rearrangement joins TRBV10-2 to TRBJ2-1; possibly TRBD2 for D (6 bases). Germline V gene lookup returns CDR1 WSHSY and CDR2 SAAADI. This CDR3 contains 16 residues. V was trimmed by 6 bases and J by 0 bases, leaving 15 bases between them. CDR3 nucleotide sequence: TGCGCCAGCAGGACTTTAGCGGAGAGCTCCTACAATGAGCAGTTCTTC. The encoded protein is CASRTLAESSYNEQFF.

The rearrangement joins TRBV9 to TRBJ2-5; 7 bases match TRBD2. CDR1 and CDR2 from the germline V gene are SGDLS and YYNGEE. The CDR3 runs 15 residues. V lost 4 bases to trimming and J lost 2 bases; unmatched junction nucleotides: 8. The chain's CDR3 is CASSPQAGPQETQYF. The CDR3 region has the DNA TGTGCCAGCAGCCCCCAAGCGGGACCGCAAGAGACCCAGTACTTC.

V gene TRBV28 combines with J gene TRBJ2-7; maybe TRBD1 (6 bases). Trimming cost V 4 bases and J 5 bases, with 12 bases left between them. The CDR3 is 13 residues long. Germline V gene data show CDR1 as MDHEN and CDR2 as SYDVKM. The CDR3 here is CASSSSQGNEQYF. The CDR3 nucleotides are TGTGCCAGCAGTTCCTCACAGGGAAACGAGCAGTACTTC.

This rearrangement joins TRBV5-1 to TRBJ2-7; weak D call: TRBD2 (6 bases). The length of the CDR3 is 18 residues. Germline CDR1 reads SGHRS; CDR2 reads YFSETQ. The V and J ends lost 3 bases and 9 bases respectively, with 31 bases between them. The CDR3 coding sequence is TGCGCCAGCAGCTCCGGGGCAAGGCGGGAAGTAACCCTACGACGGCAGTACTTC. Its protein is CASSSGARREVTLRRQYF.

The CDR3 loop reads CASSFRQGDQPQHF. The CDR3 nucleotides read TGTGCCAGCAGCTTTAGGCAGGGTGATCAGCCCCAGCATTTT. The V gene is TRBV7-2, the J gene TRBJ1-5, with a weak D call TRBD1 (5 bases). Per germline, CDR1 SGHTA and CDR2 FQGNSA. The CDR3 consists of 14 residues. Trimming shortened V by 3 bases and J by 5 bases, and 11 bases separated the two germline ends.

In its sample, this clone was seen a few times. The chain employs TRBV30 and TRBJ2-5; unclear D gene. Germline-derived CDR1 and CDR2 are GTSNPN and SVGIG (reference sequence). CDR3 length equals 12 residues. Trimming cost V 2 bases and J 5 bases, with 9 bases left between them. Written as DNA, the CDR3 is TGTGCCTGGAGTATTTCTTCCGAGACCCAGTACTTC. Translating it yields CAWSISSETQYF.

The V call is TRBV5-1, the J call TRBJ2-7; 9 bases line up with TRBD1. The CDR3 runs to 15 residues. The germline CDR1 and CDR2 sequences are SGHRS and YFSETQ. V trimming: 3 bases; J trimming: 2 bases; junction bases outside the gene matches: 6. The DNA of the CDR3 is TGCGCCAGCAGCTCGGGACAGGGTCCCACCTACGAGCAGTACTTC. Protein sequence: CASSSGQGPTYEQYF.

V and J are TRBV10-2 and TRBJ2-7, with D possibly being TRBD2 (6 bases). The CDR3 covers 12 residues. Germline V gives CDR1 WSHSY, CDR2 SAAADI. Trimming shortened V by 6 bases and J by 8 bases, and 14 bases separated the two germline ends. CDR3 sequence: CASRGLWTKQYF. CDR3 bases: TGCGCCAGCAGGGGACTCTGGACGAAGCAGTACTTC.

J is TRBJ2-7 and V is TRBV5-4; no reliable D call. V was pared by 2 bases and J by 5 bases, with 8 bases between. CDR3 length: 12 residues. The V gene's germline CDR1 is SGHNT and CDR2 YYREEE (reference sequence). The CDR3 DNA reads TGTGCCAGCAGCTTCCCCCCCAACGAGCAGTACTTC. It translates to CASSFPPNEQYF. Full variable domain (missing parts from reference TRBV5-4 and TRBJ2-7): ETGVTQSPTHLIKTRGQQVTLRCSSQSGHNTVSWYQQALGQGPQFIFQYYREEENGRGNFPPRFSGLQFPNYSSELNVNALELDDSALYLCASSFPPNEQYFGPGTRLTVT.

V usage is TRBV6-5 and J usage is TRBJ1-2; 7 bases are shared with TRBD1. The CDR3 consists of 14 residues. Germline loops: CDR1 MNHEY, CDR2 SVGAGI. V shed 6 bases, J shed 4 bases, and the junction held 8 bases outside the gene matches. CDR3 in amino acids: CASSSGGAVYGYTF. CDR3 coding DNA: TGTGCCAGCAGCTCAGGGGGTGCGGTCTATGGCTACACCTTC.

The chain carries TRBV2 and TRBJ2-5, with 14 positions matching TRBD2. V lost 8 bases, J lost 2 bases, and 1 base stayed unmatched. Germline V lookup: CDR1 SNHLY, CDR2 FYNNEI. CDR3 length: 14 residues. CDR3 DNA sequence: TGTGCCAGCGGGACTAGCGGGAGACAAGAGACCCAGTACTTC. It is translated as CASGTSGRQETQYF.

This clone showed up just a few times. The chain combines TRBV9 with TRBJ1-1; a weak D match, TRBD1 (6 bases). V gave up 0 bases and J gave up 0 bases, with 9 bases separating them. The CDR3 loop spans 15 amino acids. Germline CDR1 is SGDLS and CDR2 is YYNGEE. Written as DNA, the CDR3 is TGTGCCAGCAGCGTAGGCGGGGGGCTGAACACTGAAGCTTTCTTT. This sequence encodes CASSVGGGLNTEAFF.

The chain links TRBV7-2 to TRBJ2-6; TRBD2 might be the D (6 bases). This CDR3 is 17 amino acids long. Trimming cost V 10 bases and J 4 bases, with 23 bases left between them. Germline CDR1 reads SGHTA; CDR2 reads FQGNSA. In nucleotides, the CDR3 is TGTGCCAACAAAAACGGGGGATACGGGGTCGGGGCCAACGTCCTGACTTTC. Its protein product is CANKNGGYGVGANVLTF.